Below are 22 T cell receptor beta chains sequenced from a single sample in a study of blood T cell repertoires in COVID-19. Measured with immunoSEQ multiplex PCR; TCRdb has only the in-frame clones, and not every one. The data contain roughly 100,000 clones, around 86% of them singletons. Sequencing was performed on peripheral blood. The receptors shown here come from a man between 50 and 59 years old with active or convalescent COVID-19.

The chain couples TRBV15 to TRBJ2-5; D is perhaps TRBD1 (7 bases). The CDR3 contains 13 residues. Germline V gives CDR1 LNHNV, CDR2 YYDKDF (reference sequence). Trimming took off 5 bases at V and 2 bases at J, with 9 bases between the two ends. The CDR3: CATSQGGQETQYF. The CDR3 nucleotides are TGTGCCACCAGCCAGGGGGGACAAGAGACCCAGTACTTC.

The V and J genes are TRBV28 and TRBJ1-2, with D perhaps TRBD1 (6 bases). V was shortened by 6 bases and J by 1 base, with 12 bases between the two germline ends. This CDR3 is 14 amino acids long. Germline CDR1 reads MDHEN; CDR2 reads SYDVKM. The CDR3 protein is CASRDRDYNYGYTF. CDR3 nucleotide sequence: TGTGCCAGCAGGGACAGAGACTATAACTATGGCTACACCTTC.

V and J are TRBV2 and TRBJ1-1; D possibly corresponds to TRBD1 (5 bases). Trimming left V 3 bases short and J 1 base short, with 15 bases between. The germline gives CDR1 SNHLY, CDR2 FYNNEI. The CDR3 totals 16 residues. CDR3 sequence: CASSDGTGWENTEAFF. As DNA, the CDR3 is TGTGCCAGCAGTGATGGAACAGGTTGGGAGAACACTGAAGCTTTCTTT. Drawing the rest from reference TRBV2 and TRBJ1-1, the complete variable domain is EPEVTQTPSHQVTQMGQEVILRCVPISNHLYFYWYRQILGQKVEFLVSFYNNEISEKSEIFDDQFSVERPDGSNFTLKIRSTKLEDSAMYFCASSDGTGWENTEAFFGQGTRLTVV.

The V gene is TRBV20-1, the J gene TRBJ2-1, with D possibly being TRBD1 (5 bases). The germline V gene encodes CDR1 DFQATT and CDR2 SNEGSKA (reference sequence). Trimming cost V 2 bases and J 8 bases, with 7 bases left between them. The CDR3 consists of 11 residues. Here the CDR3 reads CSARSGHEQFF. Here the CDR3 DNA reads TGCAGTGCTAGATCAGGGCATGAGCAGTTCTTC.

A few counts support this clone. The chain carries TRBV11-2 and TRBJ2-5; D unclear. Germline assignment: CDR1 SGHAT and CDR2 FQNNGV. The CDR3 runs to 16 residues. V was shortened by 3 bases and J by 2 bases, with 16 bases between the two germline ends. The CDR3 nucleotides are TGTGCCAGCAGCTTTGATTATAGCATGGTACAAGAGACCCAGTACTTC. This codes for CASSFDYSMVQETQYF. The full variable domain, in which reference TRBV11-2 and TRBJ2-5 provide the parts outside the CDR3, is EAGVAQSPRYKIIEKRQSVAFWCNPISGHATLYWYQQILGQGPKLLIQFQNNGVVDDSQLPKDRFSAERLKGVDSTLKIQPAKLEDSAVYLCASSFDYSMVQETQYFGPGTRLLVL.

CDR3 sequence (DNA): TGTGCCAGCAGCCTCGCGGGGGACACTGAAGCTTTCTTT. Amino acid sequence: CASSLAGDTEAFF. The rearrangement links TRBV3-1 (or the pseudogene TRBV3-2) to TRBJ1-1, with D perhaps matching TRBD1 (5 bases). From germline, CDR1 is LGHDT and CDR2 YNNKEL (reference sequence). V lost 4 bases and J 3 bases, leaving 9 bases between the germline ends. CDR3 length: 13 amino acids.

This rearrangement joins TRBV7-7 to TRBJ1-4; TRBD1 might be the D (5 bases). With 1 base removed from V and 7 bases from J, the gap between germline ends came to 13 bases. CDR1 is SSHAT and CDR2 is FNYEAQ in the germline V gene (reference sequence). CDR3 length: 15 amino acids. The CDR3 coding sequence is TGTGCCAGCAGCTTAGGGGTTGGAGGGGTTGAAAAACTGTTTTTT. Translation: CASSLGVGGVEKLFF.

The chain has TRBV19 and TRBJ2-3, with 8 bases lining up with TRBD1. The V and J ends lost 5 bases and 2 bases, in that order; junction bases with no gene match: 9. This CDR3 spans 16 amino acids. Looked up from germline, CDR1 is LNHDA and CDR2 is SQIVND (reference sequence). CDR3 loop: CASSSSDRGNTDTQYF. The CDR3 DNA reads TGTGCCAGTAGTTCCTCCGACAGGGGAAACACAGATACGCAGTATTTT.

This clone occurred a few times. V and J are TRBV7-2 and TRBJ2-2; a possible D gene is TRBD2 (6 bases). CDR1 is SGHTA, CDR2 FQGNSA, per germline. Trimming pared 3 bases from V and 7 bases from J, leaving 15 bases between. CDR3 length: 15 residues. The CDR3 loop reads CASSFQGLLLGELFF. CDR3 DNA: TGTGCCAGCAGCTTCCAGGGACTTCTTCTCGGGGAGCTGTTTTTT. Full variable domain (rest looked up from reference TRBV7-2 and TRBJ2-2): GAGVSQSPSNKVTEKGKDVELRCDPISGHTALYWYRQSLGQGLEFLIYFQGNSAPDKSGLPSDRFSAERTGGSVSTLTIQRTQQEDSAVYLCASSFQGLLLGELFFGEGSRLTVL.

The V call is TRBV10-3, the J call TRBJ1-6; D unresolved. The CDR3 is 14 amino acids. Looked up from germline, CDR1 is ENHRY and CDR2 is SYGVKD. Trimming pared 2 bases from V and 9 bases from J, leaving 11 bases between. CDR3: CAISERRELSPLHF. The CDR3 region has the DNA TGTGCCATCAGTGAGAGGAGGGAGCTTTCACCCCTCCACTTT.

The V call is TRBV2, the J call TRBJ1-1, with TRBD1 identical over 8 bases. Germline CDR1 and CDR2: SNHLY and FYNNEI. Losses at the gene ends were 8 bases for V and 1 base for J; bases not matched to a gene: 0. The CDR3 has 12 residues. Here the CDR3 reads CASGQGNTEAFF. The CDR3 nucleotides are TGTGCCAGCGGACAGGGGAACACTGAAGCTTTCTTT. The variable domain in full, with the rest retrieved from reference TRBV2 and TRBJ1-1, is EPEVTQTPSHQVTQMGQEVILRCVPISNHLYFYWYRQILGQKVEFLVSFYNNEISEKSEIFDDQFSVERPDGSNFTLKIRSTKLEDSAMYFCASGQGNTEAFFGQGTRLTVV.

The gene calls are TRBV2 and TRBJ1-3; D is uncertain. This CDR3 has 13 amino acids. Trimming took 8 bases from V and 2 from J, leaving 10 bases between them. CDR1 and CDR2 from the germline V gene are SNHLY and FYNNEI. CDR3 nucleotides: TGTGCCAGCTCTGACACACCTGGAAACACCATATATTTT. Translation: CASSDTPGNTIYF.

V is TRBV6-1 and J is TRBJ2-7; D may be TRBD1 (5 bases). There are 14 residues in the CDR3. Trimming pared 1 base from V and 3 bases from J, leaving 10 bases between. Germline V gene sequence: CDR1 MNHNS, CDR2 SASEGT. The CDR3 sequence is CASSEGKGVYEQYV. DNA of the CDR3: TGTGCCAGCAGTGAAGGCAAAGGGGTCTACGAGCAGTACGTC.

V gene TRBV3-1 (or the pseudogene TRBV3-2) combines with J gene TRBJ1-6, with 7 bases identical to TRBD1. J was trimmed by 9 bases and V by 4 bases; bases with no gene match: 12. Germline lookup yields CDR1 LGHDT and CDR2 YNNKEL (reference sequence). CDR3 length equals 16 residues. As DNA, the CDR3 is TGTGCCAGCAGCCCACCTACAGGGGTTAAGAGTTCACCCCTCCACTTT. It is translated as CASSPPTGVKSSPLHF.

This clone was observed a few times. CDR3 sequence (DNA): TGTGCCTACAAAAACCTCGGGGAAGGCCCAGTCGGTTCACCCCTCCACTTT. Translation gives CAYKNLGEGPVGSPLHF. The chain recombines TRBV30 with TRBJ1-6; no clear D. Trimming took 7 bases from V and 9 from J, leaving 28 bases between them. Germline V gene lookup returns CDR1 GTSNPN and CDR2 SVGIG (reference sequence). The CDR3 consists of 17 residues. Using reference TRBV30 and TRBJ1-6 for the parts outside the CDR3, the full variable domain is SQTIHQWPATLVQPVGSPLSLECTVEGTSNPNLYWYRQAAGRGLQLLFYSVGIGQISSEVPQNLSASRPQDRQFILSSKKLLLSDSGFYLCAYKNLGEGPVGSPLHFGNGTRLTVT.

The chain uses TRBV19 and TRBJ2-7; 9 bases map to TRBD1. From germline, CDR1 is LNHDA and CDR2 SQIVND (reference sequence). The CDR3 length is 13 residues. V lost 4 bases, J lost 6 bases, and 4 bases stayed unmatched. The CDR3 region is CASSTDRGGEQYF. The DNA for the CDR3 is TGTGCCAGTAGTACGGACAGGGGAGGCGAGCAGTACTTC. The complete variable domain, with remaining parts taken from reference TRBV19 and TRBJ2-7, reads DGGITQSPKYLFRKEGQNVTLSCEQNLNHDAMYWYRQDPGQGLRLIYYSQIVNDFQKGDIAEGYSVSREKKESFPLTVTSAQKNPTAFYLCASSTDRGGEQYFGPGTRLTVT.

The CDR3 loop reads CASSLDGYRGLREQYV. Here the CDR3 DNA reads TGTGCCAGCAGCTTGGACGGGTACAGGGGGCTGAGGGAGCAGTACGTC. This chain connects TRBV5-6 to TRBJ2-7; the match to TRBD1 covers 9 bases. Germline V gene data show CDR1 as SGHDT and CDR2 as YYEEEE. This CDR3 has 16 residues. Trimming took 0 bases from V and 7 from J; bases not matched to a gene: 11.

This clone occurred a few times. The rearrangement joins TRBV10-1 to TRBJ2-1; 12 bases match TRBD2. The germline gives CDR1 WNHNN, CDR2 SYGVQD (reference sequence). The V segment lost 3 bases and the J segment 1 base; nucleotides outside the gene matches: 1. The CDR3 is made up of 16 amino acids. The CDR3 sequence: CASSDLAGGSYNEQFF. The CDR3, as DNA: TGCGCCAGCAGTGACCTAGCGGGGGGGTCCTACAATGAGCAGTTCTTC.

This rearrangement joins TRBV7-2 to TRBJ2-7; a possible D gene is TRBD1 (6 bases). In germline, CDR1 is SGHTA, CDR2 FQGNSA. Deletions cut 5 bases from V and 7 bases from J, with 27 bases between. CDR3 length: 17 residues. Here the CDR3 DNA reads TGTGCCAGCAGCCCTTACCCAACAGGGACGGAAGGGCGAGAGCAGTACTTC. Translation: CASSPYPTGTEGREQYF.

CDR3 nucleotides: TGTGCCATCACCCCGGCAGCGGTCAATCAGCCCCAGCATTTT. Translated: CAITPAAVNQPQHF. The V call is TRBV10-3, the J call TRBJ1-5, with D uncertain. V lost 7 bases to trimming and J lost 3 bases, with 13 bases between them. Germline CDR1 is ENHRY and CDR2 is SYGVKD. The CDR3 loop spans 14 amino acids.

The V gene is TRBV7-8, the J gene TRBJ1-3, with D perhaps matching TRBD1 (6 bases). The CDR3 is 15 residues long. Germline V lookup: CDR1 SGHVS, CDR2 FQNEAQ. The V and J ends lost 1 base and 6 bases respectively, with 13 bases between them. CDR3 region: CASSLDRESANTIYF. The DNA of the CDR3 is TGTGCCAGCAGCTTAGACAGGGAAAGCGCAAACACCATATATTTT. Using reference TRBV7-8 and TRBJ1-3 for the parts outside the CDR3, the full variable domain is GAGVSQSPRYKVAKRGQDVALRCDPISGHVSLFWYQQALGQGPEFLTYFQNEAQLDKSGLPSDRFFAERPEGSVSTLKIQRTQQEDSAVYLCASSLDRESANTIYFGEGSWLTVV.

The chain uses TRBV15 and TRBJ1-1, with 8 bases matching TRBD1. The V segment lost 0 bases and the J segment 0 bases; nucleotides outside the gene matches: 6. The germline CDR1 and CDR2 sequences are LNHNV and YYDKDF (reference sequence). The CDR3 runs to 17 residues. The CDR3 DNA reads as TGTGCCACCAGCAGAGACCGGACAGGGAACATGAACACTGAAGCTTTCTTT. Translation: CATSRDRTGNMNTEAFF.